Presented here are 25 T cell receptor beta chains from one specimen sequenced in a study of CD8 T cells in ankylosing spondylitis. TCRdb reprocessed the 5' RACE reads via MiXCR and lists one record per CDR3 protein. The top ten hold 1.1% of the sample, which has approximately 350,000 distinct CDR3 sequences, over 12% seen once. The sequencing input was blood, either unsorted or a sorted T cell fraction (not recorded which). The receptors shown here come from a male donor with ankylosing spondylitis or in good health (not recorded which).

This clonotype was seen at least ten times. The chain couples TRBV6-6 to TRBJ2-5; TRBD2 is a possible D gene (5 bases). The CDR3 covers 12 residues. The germline gives CDR1 MNHNY, CDR2 SVGAGI (reference sequence). Trimming shortened V by 2 bases and J by 5 bases, and 6 bases separated the two germline ends. The CDR3 bases are TGTGCCAGCAGTTACGGGAGCGAGACCCAGTACTTC. This encodes CASSYGSETQYF.

This clonotype was found many times. The rearrangement joins TRBV5-1 to TRBJ2-7; tentative D call: TRBD1 (6 bases). Per the germline V gene, CDR1 is SGHRS and CDR2 is YFSETQ. This CDR3 has 14 residues. V was shortened by 7 bases and J by 0 bases, with 14 bases between the two germline ends. The CDR3 bases are TGCGCCAGCGGGACGGCGACAGGCTCCTACGAGCAGTACTTC. This sequence encodes CASGTATGSYEQYF.

A few counts support this clonotype. The CDR3 DNA follows: TGCGCCAGCAGCCAACAGCTAGCGGGAGTATACACCGGGGAGCTGTTTTTT. Translating it yields CASSQQLAGVYTGELFF. The chain links TRBV4-1 to TRBJ2-2; 10 nucleotides agree with TRBD2. V trimming: 2 bases; J trimming: 3 bases; junction bases outside the gene matches: 6. From germline, CDR1 is MGHRA and CDR2 YSYEKL. This CDR3 contains 17 residues.

The chain is built from TRBV3-1 and TRBJ2-1; weak D call: TRBD2 (7 bases). CDR1 LGHDT and CDR2 YNNKEL come from the germline V gene (reference sequence). V gave up 2 bases and J gave up 8 bases, with 25 bases separating them. The CDR3 loop spans 18 amino acids. CDR3 amino acids: CASSQRGTMRAPSDEQFF. DNA of the CDR3: TGTGCCAGCAGCCAAAGGGGGACTATGCGGGCCCCGTCCGATGAGCAGTTCTTC.

The gene calls are TRBV7-2 and TRBJ2-1; D is ambiguous. The germline V gene has CDR1 SGHTA and CDR2 FQGNSA. V lost 6 bases and J lost 11, with 14 bases in between. There are 12 residues in the CDR3. For the CDR3, the DNA is TGTGCCAGCAGTTCCAACGGAGACAAGCAGTTCTTC. Encoded protein: CASSSNGDKQFF.

This chain links TRBV4-1 with TRBJ2-5; perhaps TRBD2 as D (7 bases). V was pared by 0 bases and J by 5 bases, with 10 bases between. Germline V gives CDR1 MGHRA, CDR2 YSYEKL. This CDR3 has 14 residues. The CDR3 spells CASSQDGRGETQYF. CDR3 coding DNA: TGCGCCAGCAGCCAAGATGGGAGGGGGGAGACCCAGTACTTC.

This clonotype was seen a few times. This sequence joins TRBV7-8 and TRBJ1-4; tentative D call: TRBD1 (6 bases). The CDR3 contains 14 residues. The V end lost 5 bases, the J end lost 6 bases, and 13 bases lay between the germline ends. The germline CDR1 and CDR2 sequences are SGHVS and FQNEAQ. The DNA for the CDR3 is TGTGCCAGCAGCCACAGGGAGTACGATGAAAAACTGTTTTTT. This sequence encodes CASSHREYDEKLFF.

In this sample, this clonotype turned up a few times. The chain uses TRBV20-1 and TRBJ2-1; 11 bases align to TRBD2. Germline V gene lookup returns CDR1 DFQATT and CDR2 SNEGSKA (reference sequence). The trim removed 3 bases at V and 10 bases at J, leaving 8 bases unmatched. The CDR3 totals 14 residues. CDR3 coding DNA: TGCAGTGCTAGTGTACTAGCGGGAGTGGGAGAGCAGTTCTTC. Translation gives CSASVLAGVGEQFF.

This clonotype was counted only a few times. This chain links TRBV7-9 with TRBJ2-7; D gene unclear. The CDR3 runs to 14 residues. V lost 1 base and J lost 3, with 10 bases in between. Germline CDR1 is SEHNR and CDR2 is FQNEAQ (reference sequence). CDR3 in DNA: TGTGCCAGCAGCTTAGGAGGATCTGACTACGAGCAGTACTTC. It encodes CASSLGGSDYEQYF. Combining the CDR3 with reference TRBV7-9 and TRBJ2-7 gives the whole variable domain DTGVSQNPRHKITKRGQNVTFRCDPISEHNRLYWYRQTLGQGPEFLTYFQNEAQLEKSRLLSDRFSAERPKGSFSTLEIQRTEQGDSAMYLCASSLGGSDYEQYFGPGTRLTVT.

This clonotype has ten or more counts. The chain couples TRBV12-3 or TRBV12-4 to TRBJ2-1; 7 bases match TRBD1. The CDR3 is 11 amino acids. Unmatched junction bases numbered 5, after V lost 6 bases and J lost 12 bases. For the CDR3, the DNA is TGTGCCAGCAGAGATAGGGGGCCGCAGTTCTTC. It encodes CASRDRGPQFF.

The chain links TRBV6-1 to TRBJ2-3; 8 positions match TRBD2. The V gene's germline CDR1 is MNHNS and CDR2 SASEGT. The CDR3 extends over 16 amino acids. The junction had 11 bases not matched to a gene; V was cut back by 6 bases and J by 3 bases. CDR3 in amino acids: CASSPKWSGRTDTQYF. CDR3 sequence (DNA): TGTGCCAGCAGCCCTAAATGGAGCGGGAGAACAGATACGCAGTATTTT.

This clonotype occurred a few times. The chain joins TRBV12-3 or TRBV12-4 to TRBJ2-1; D possibly corresponds to TRBD2 (6 bases). V gave up 5 bases and J gave up 1 base, with 27 bases separating them. The CDR3 runs 20 residues. CDR3 in DNA: TGTGCCAGCAGTCTCTCAATTCGGCGGGACTTAGCCTTATCCTACAATGAGCAGTTCTTC. It is translated as CASSLSIRRDLALSYNEQFF.

The genes are TRBV5-4 and TRBJ2-3, with D perhaps matching TRBD2 (6 bases). Germline assignment: CDR1 SGHNT and CDR2 YYREEE (reference sequence). V was pared by 4 bases and J by 5 bases, with 14 bases between. The CDR3 consists of 14 residues. In DNA form, the CDR3 reads TGTGCCAGCAGCGGGGGGACTGACCTAGATACGCAGTATTTT. Amino acid sequence: CASSGGTDLDTQYF. The full variable domain, completed using reference TRBV5-4 and TRBJ2-3, is ETGVTQSPTHLIKTRGQQVTLRCSSQSGHNTVSWYQQALGQGPQFIFQYYREEENGRGNFPPRFSGLQFPNYSSELNVNALELDDSALYLCASSGGTDLDTQYFGPGTRLTVL.

This clonotype was recorded a few times. The CDR3 DNA reads TGTGCCAGCAGCCCCACGGGGGCAGATACGCAGTATTTT. This encodes CASSPTGADTQYF. The chain joins TRBV12-3 or TRBV12-4 to TRBJ2-3, with D maybe TRBD2 (6 bases). V was trimmed by 6 bases and J by 4 bases, leaving 11 bases between them. This CDR3 is built from 13 residues.

This clonotype showed up many times. The chain links TRBV5-5 to TRBJ2-2; 8 bases match TRBD1. J was trimmed by 8 bases and V by 4 bases; bases with no gene match: 10. Per the germline V gene, CDR1 is SGHKS and CDR2 is YYEKEE (reference sequence). This CDR3 has 15 residues. CDR3: CASSVTGALGGELFF. The DNA of the CDR3 is TGTGCCAGCAGCGTGACAGGGGCGCTAGGAGGGGAGCTGTTTTTT.

Of note for this clonotype: One end of the junction does not line up with germline, which may come from a read error. The rearrangement uses TRBV6-1 and TRBJ1-2, with TRBD1 identical over 10 bases. This CDR3 has 13 amino acids. CDR1 is MNHNS and CDR2 is SASEGT in the germline V gene. CDR3 protein: CASRTGGVYGYTF. As DNA, the CDR3 is TGTGCTAGCAGGACAGGGGGAGTCTATGGCTACACCTTC.

The gene calls are TRBV12-3 or TRBV12-4 and TRBJ1-5; D uncertain. Deletions cut 4 bases from V and 3 bases from J, with 10 bases between. The CDR3 loop spans 14 amino acids. CDR3 in DNA: TGTGCCAGCAGTTCAGGAGGATTCAATCAGCCCCAGCATTTT. Protein sequence: CASSSGGFNQPQHF.

The chain employs TRBV10-1 and TRBJ2-1; TRBD2 matches at 12 bases. V shed 8 bases and J 9 bases; nucleotides not matched to a gene: 11. Germline V CDR1 and CDR2: WNHNN, SYGVQD (reference sequence). There are 15 residues in the CDR3. The CDR3 here is CASSRLAGVGSEQFF. The DNA of the CDR3 is TGCGCCAGCTCCCGACTAGCGGGAGTTGGTAGTGAGCAGTTCTTC.

The chain links TRBV30 to TRBJ2-3; either TRBD1 or TRBD2 may fit D (5 bases each). Per germline, CDR1 GTSNPN and CDR2 SVGIG (reference sequence). CDR3 length: 16 residues. V was shortened by 2 bases and J by 6 bases, with 21 bases between the two germline ends. The CDR3 region has the DNA TGTGCCTGGAGTCCGGGACGTCGGTCCGTTTGGGATACGCAGTATTTT. Protein: CAWSPGRRSVWDTQYF.

This clonotype was counted between two and nine times. The genes are TRBV2 and TRBJ1-2; D gene unclear. CDR3 length equals 12 residues. Trimming took off 4 bases at V and 8 bases at J, with 11 bases between the two ends. The germline gives CDR1 SNHLY, CDR2 FYNNEI. CDR3 amino acids: CASSVDGNGYTF. The CDR3 nucleotides are TGTGCCAGCAGTGTCGACGGGAACGGCTACACCTTC.

This chain uses TRBV18 with TRBJ2-7; TRBD1 aligns across 8 bases. The ends lost 4 bases at V and 7 bases at J; junction bases unmatched: 9. This CDR3 has 14 residues. Per germline, CDR1 KGHSH and CDR2 LQKENI. The CDR3 sequence: CASSLGQGRFEQYF. The CDR3 nucleotides are TGTGCCAGCTCACTCGGACAGGGCCGGTTTGAGCAGTACTTC.

The J gene is TRBJ1-5, the V gene TRBV7-2; D might be TRBD1 (6 bases). Germline V gene data show CDR1 as SGHTA and CDR2 as FQGNSA. Trimming pared 2 bases from V and 3 bases from J, leaving 11 bases between. The CDR3 runs to 15 residues. CDR3 in amino acids: CASSLSQGNNQPQHF. CDR3 sequence (DNA): TGTGCCAGCAGCTTATCGCAGGGGAACAATCAGCCCCAGCATTTT.

This clonotype turned up a few times. This sequence joins TRBV3-1 and TRBJ2-3, with a weak D call TRBD1 (5 bases). The V end lost 0 bases, the J end lost 2 bases, and 12 bases lay between the germline ends. CDR1 and CDR2 (germline): LGHDT, YNNKEL (reference sequence). The CDR3 runs 16 residues. DNA for the CDR3: TGTGCCAGCAGCCAAGATTGGCAGGGATTCACAGATACGCAGTATTTT. It specifies CASSQDWQGFTDTQYF.

This clonotype was counted between two and nine times. The chain has TRBV7-2 and TRBJ1-2, with 9 positions matching TRBD1. With 0 bases clipped from V and 5 bases from J, the junction kept 1 base outside the gene matches. Germline values: CDR1 SGHTA, CDR2 FQGNSA. This CDR3 region has 14 residues. CDR3 sequence: CASSLATGGYGYTF. CDR3 in DNA: TGTGCCAGCAGCTTAGCGACAGGGGGTTATGGCTACACCTTC.

This clonotype was observed a handful of times. The CDR3 reads CASSQRPPDSSYEQYF. The CDR3 DNA sequence: TGCGCCAGCAGCCAGCGGCCCCCCGACAGCTCCTACGAGCAGTACTTC. The chain is built from TRBV4-1 and TRBJ2-7; D might be TRBD1 (5 bases). This CDR3 region has 16 residues. V lost 3 bases to trimming and J lost 0 bases, with 15 bases between them. Germline CDR1 MGHRA, CDR2 YSYEKL.